Following are 19 T cell receptor beta chains from one sample sequenced in a study of blood T cell repertoires in COVID-19. Assay used: immunoSEQ multiplex PCR; TCRdb lists only in-frame clones, some missing. The sample lists about 260,000 clones, around four fifths occurring once. The sample was PBMCs or T cells enriched from blood (not recorded which). The origin of the receptors is a young man with acute COVID-19.

Details on this clone: Other nucleotide sequences in the sample specify the same CDR3. The chain couples TRBV2 to TRBJ2-7; 7 bases agree with TRBD2. V trimming: 8 bases; J trimming: 1 base; junction bases outside the gene matches: 2. The germline V gene has CDR1 SNHLY and CDR2 FYNNEI. The CDR3 loop spans 12 amino acids. CDR3 in amino acids: CASRGGSYEQYV. The CDR3 region has the DNA TGTGCCAGCCGGGGAGGGTCCTACGAGCAGTACGTC.

This clone has more than one count but fewer than ten. The rearrangement uses TRBV30 and TRBJ2-2, with D possibly matching TRBD1 (5 bases). CDR1 and CDR2 (germline): GTSNPN, SVGIG (reference sequence). This CDR3 region has 15 residues. The germline V and J ends were trimmed by 0 bases and 3 bases, with 11 bases remaining between them. CDR3 sequence: CAWSVARAHTGELFF. CDR3 in DNA: TGTGCCTGGAGTGTAGCCAGGGCCCACACCGGGGAGCTGTTTTTT.

The chain has TRBV10-3 and TRBJ1-4; maybe TRBD1 (5 bases). Germline values: CDR1 ENHRY, CDR2 SYGVKD. The CDR3 covers 12 residues. V lost 5 bases and J 8 bases, leaving 9 bases between the germline ends. The CDR3 region has the DNA TGTGCCATCAGTCAGGGAGGAGAAAAACTGTTTTTT. It translates to CAISQGGEKLFF.

The chain has TRBV6-6 and TRBJ2-1; 10 bases are shared with TRBD2. V trimming: 7 bases; J trimming: 3 bases; junction bases outside the gene matches: 3. CDR1 and CDR2 from the germline V gene are MNHNY and SVGAGI (reference sequence). CDR3 length: 14 amino acids. The CDR3 sequence: CASTSGGVYNEQFF. As DNA, the CDR3 is TGTGCCAGCACAAGCGGGGGGGTCTACAATGAGCAGTTCTTC.

J is TRBJ2-3 and V is TRBV6-1, with D possibly TRBD2 on 6 matching bases. V was cut by 2 bases and J by 11 bases, with 11 bases left in between. The CDR3 length is 12 residues. Germline V lookup: CDR1 MNHNS, CDR2 SASEGT. CDR3 coding DNA: TGTGCCAGCAGTGAAAGGAGGGAAAAGCAGTATTTT. This codes for CASSERREKQYF.

The chain joins TRBV19 to TRBJ1-6; 9 positions match TRBD1. The CDR3 is made up of 14 amino acids. V dropped 5 bases and J dropped 6; count of bases not matched to a gene: 2. Germline assignment: CDR1 LNHDA and CDR2 SQIVND (reference sequence). The CDR3 sequence is CASSGTGFNSPLHF. DNA for the CDR3: TGTGCCAGTAGTGGGACAGGGTTTAATTCACCCCTCCACTTT.

The chain is built from TRBV7-9 and TRBJ1-2; D not certain. V was cut by 1 base and J by 6 bases, with 24 bases left in between. The CDR3 runs to 18 residues. Germline CDR1 is SEHNR and CDR2 is FQNEAQ (reference sequence). CDR3 residues: CASSLVLVRQVPKDGYTF. The CDR3 bases are TGTGCCAGCAGCTTAGTTCTGGTTCGGCAGGTCCCCAAGGATGGCTACACCTTC.

The sample holds a few counts of this clone. The chain's CDR3 is CASSYGTGGNVLTF. The DNA for the CDR3 is TGTGCCAGCAGTTATGGGACCGGGGGGAACGTCCTGACTTTC. V gene TRBV6-2 or TRBV6-3 combines with J gene TRBJ2-6; 7 bases map to TRBD2. The length of the CDR3 is 14 residues. The germline V gene has CDR1 MNHEY and CDR2 SVGEGT. Trimming removed 3 bases from V and 10 bases from J; junction bases left unmatched: 6.

The rearrangement joins TRBV6-2 or TRBV6-3 to TRBJ2-6; 10 bases match TRBD1. Trimming at V came to 2 bases and at J to 0 bases, leaving 7 bases not matched to a gene. This CDR3 comprises 19 residues. The germline V gene has CDR1 MNHEY and CDR2 SVGEGT. The CDR3 region is CASSYTPGTGDSGANVLTF. The CDR3 DNA reads TGTGCCAGCAGTTACACCCCCGGGACAGGGGACTCTGGGGCCAACGTCCTGACTTTC.

V usage is TRBV2 and J usage is TRBJ1-6, with D possibly being TRBD1 (5 bases). The germline V and J ends were trimmed by 9 bases and 0 bases, with 12 bases remaining between them. Germline V lookup: CDR1 SNHLY, CDR2 FYNNEI. This CDR3 is built from 15 residues. CDR3 sequence: CARGGTSSYNSPLHF. CDR3 nucleotide sequence: TGTGCCAGGGGGGGGACGAGCTCCTATAATTCACCCCTCCACTTT.

V gene TRBV4-2 combines with J gene TRBJ2-1; 8 bases align to TRBD2. The germline V gene has CDR1 LGHNA and CDR2 YNFKEQ. Unmatched junction bases numbered 14, after V lost 4 bases and J lost 6 bases. This CDR3 comprises 17 residues. The CDR3 DNA follows: TGTGCCAGCAGCCCAGTCCGTCTTCTAGCGGGCCTCAATGAGCAGTTCTTC. Amino acid sequence: CASSPVRLLAGLNEQFF.

This sequence joins TRBV6-5 and TRBJ1-6; D is perhaps TRBD1 (6 bases). In germline, CDR1 is MNHEY, CDR2 SVGAGI. The CDR3 extends over 14 amino acids. Trimming removed 6 bases from V and 5 bases from J, with 11 bases in between. In DNA form, the CDR3 reads TGTGCCAGCAGGCTGGACAGAAATAATTCACCCCTCCACTTT. Translating it yields CASRLDRNNSPLHF.

The chain couples TRBV11-3 to TRBJ2-6; 11 bases match TRBD1. The CDR3 contains 19 residues. The junction had 9 bases not matched to a gene; V was cut back by 5 bases and J by 0 bases. In germline, CDR1 is SGHNT, CDR2 YENEEA. The CDR3 here is CASSPRTGGYTSGANVLTF. CDR3 DNA sequence: TGTGCCAGCAGCCCTAGGACAGGGGGCTATACCTCTGGGGCCAACGTCCTGACTTTC.

This chain joins TRBV19 and TRBJ1-2; D remains unclear. Trimming stripped 5 bases from V and 7 bases from J, with 20 bases between. CDR1 and CDR2 from the germline V gene are LNHDA and SQIVND (reference sequence). This CDR3 has 15 residues. The CDR3 nucleotides are TGTGCCAGTAGTCCCCTGGAGGCTCCTGTCTCTGGCTACACCTTC. Amino acids: CASSPLEAPVSGYTF.

V gene TRBV11-2 combines with J gene TRBJ2-5; D tentatively fits TRBD1 or TRBD2 (9 bases each). V lost 6 bases and J 7 bases, leaving 33 bases between the germline ends. This CDR3 region has 19 residues. From germline, CDR1 is SGHAT and CDR2 FQNNGV. This CDR3 is CASSTGTGYEAGGRATQYF. The CDR3 DNA sequence: TGTGCCAGCAGTACCGGGACAGGGTATGAAGCGGGGGGCCGCGCGACCCAGTACTTC.

This sequence joins TRBV15 and TRBJ2-5; the D gene is possibly TRBD2 (6 bases). Germline V gene sequence: CDR1 LNHNV, CDR2 YYDKDF (reference sequence). The CDR3 has 14 amino acids. V shed 3 bases and J shed 1 base, with 9 bases lying between them. CDR3 loop: CATSSVGGQETQYF. CDR3 DNA sequence: TGTGCCACCAGCAGTGTGGGGGGCCAAGAGACCCAGTACTTC.

The gene calls are TRBV3-1 (or the pseudogene TRBV3-2) and TRBJ2-1; TRBD2 agrees at 8 bases. V shed 1 base and J 3 bases; nucleotides not matched to a gene: 5. This CDR3 spans 16 amino acids. Germline loops: CDR1 LGHDT, CDR2 YNNKEL (reference sequence). The CDR3 nucleotides read TGTGCCAGCAGCCAAGTCGGCGGGGGGAGCTACAATGAGCAGTTCTTC. Amino acids: CASSQVGGGSYNEQFF.

In its sample, this clone was seen once. The chain links TRBV3-1 (or the pseudogene TRBV3-2) to TRBJ2-1; D possibly corresponds to TRBD2 (6 bases). Looked up from germline, CDR1 is LGHDT and CDR2 is YNNKEL (reference sequence). The CDR3 contains 16 residues. The V and J ends lost 4 bases and 0 bases respectively, with 13 bases between them. This CDR3 is CASSPEEEGSYNEQFF. The CDR3 DNA reads TGTGCCAGCAGCCCCGAAGAGGAGGGCTCCTACAATGAGCAGTTCTTC.

This clone appeared a single time. The chain couples TRBV4-1 to TRBJ2-1, with a tentative D call TRBD2 (5 bases). Trimming took off 1 base at V and 10 bases at J, with 11 bases between the two ends. CDR1 is MGHRA, CDR2 YSYEKL, per germline. There are 13 residues in the CDR3. The CDR3 nucleotides are TGCGCCAGCAGCCAAGCCCCTGGGGAGGAGCAGTTCTTC. It translates to CASSQAPGEEQFF.